The subject of this entry is one T cell receptor beta chain. The data originate from a study of blood T cell repertoires in COVID-19. The wider study: Acute-phase and convalescent COVID-19 samples originated in the United States, Italy and Spain. The cDNA or gDNA used as material had been derived from T cells, B-cell-depleted T cells, or PBMCs.

Profiling relied on immunoSEQ multiplex PCR, and the TCRdb table lists in-frame clones only, not all of them. The sample gives some 260,000 clones, under 90% of which show up once; around 1.8% is in the top ten. Trimming took off 5 bases at V and 2 bases at J, with 14 bases between the two ends. The CDR3 runs 15 residues. CDR1 and CDR2 from the germline V gene are SGHVS and FQNEAQ. This sequence originates from a man aged 35-49 years who had recovered from COVID-19. The rearrangement joins TRBV7-8 to TRBJ2-3, with D possibly being TRBD2 (6 bases). What was sequenced was PBMCs or T cells enriched from blood (not recorded which). CDR3 amino acids: CASSKTGTVTDTQYF. The CDR3 nucleotides are TGTGCCAGCAGCAAGACCGGGACTGTCACAGATACGCAGTATTTT.